This T cell receptor (beta chain) was obtained from a study of neurological immune-mediated disorders. This clonotype was seen many times. This CDR3 contains 14 residues. V was clipped by 6 bases and J by 3 bases; unmatched bases: 5. TCRdb re-called the 5' RACE reads with MiXCR, one entry per CDR3 protein. The top ten clones hold roughly 7% of a sample with tens of thousands of distinct CDR3 sequences, about a tenth of them seen once. Unsorted libraries used 2 million PBMCs kept at -80 degrees C. This TCR was sampled from a woman between 25 and 40 years old with HTLV-1-associated myelopathy (HAM/TSP). The sample taken for sequencing was PBMCs. The chain recombines TRBV12-3 or TRBV12-4 with TRBJ1-5; 7 nucleotides agree with TRBD1. CDR3 sequence reads: CASSWDSNNQPQHF. DNA for the CDR3: TGTGCCAGCAGCTGGGACAGCAACAATCAGCCCCAGCATTTT.